The T cell receptor (beta chain) under discussion was sequenced for a study of molecular identifiers for immune sequencing clone quantification. Comments on this clonotype: Its antigen remains unknown.

The J segment lost 5 bases and the V segment lost 8 bases, leaving 6 bases of the junction unmatched. CDR1 and CDR2 from the germline V gene are PRHDT and FYEKMQ (reference sequence). This CDR3 region has 13 residues. Via MiXCR, TCRdb re-called the PCR reads, giving one row per CDR3 protein. The table shows roughly 630,000 distinct CDR3 sequences, with less than 30% occurring only once. Study observations and caveats: Among effectors, clones above 20 RNA copies held over 97% of molecules; among naive cells, under 1%.

The chain carries TRBV13 and TRBJ2-5, with 9 positions matching TRBD2. What was sequenced was naive CD8+ T cells from blood, with Jurkat cell RNA spiked in. Subset denoted: FACS-sorted CD8+CD4-CCR7+CD45RA+ naive T cells. The sequence was obtained from a human donor in good health. Some libraries in this study had Jurkat cell RNA spiked in. The CDR3 nucleotides are TGTGCCAGCTTAGCGGGAGTAGGGGAGACCCAGTACTTC. Encoded protein: CASLAGVGETQYF. Drawing the rest from reference TRBV13 and TRBJ2-5, the complete variable domain is AAGVIQSPRHLIKEKRETATLKCYPIPRHDTVYWYQQGPGQDPQFLISFYEKMQSDKGSIPDRFSAQQFSDYHSELNMSSLELGDSALYFCASLAGVGETQYFGPGTRLLVL.